The TCR beta chain described here comes from a study of blood T cell repertoires in COVID-19. Study overall: PBMCs, B-cell-depleted T cells, or T cells were the source of the cDNA or gDNA that made up the material.

The germline CDR1 and CDR2 sequences are SQVTM and ANQGSEA. This CDR3 spans 13 amino acids. The V and J ends lost 8 bases and 1 base respectively, with 14 bases between them. In the source study's methods: Amplification of reference gene primers was used by the study to estimate nucleated cell counts. TCRdb's table, derived via immunoSEQ multiplex PCR, lists solely in-frame clones and lacks some. V, J and clone size are taken as reported in that table, and D and trimming were inferred from the DNA itself. The table records around 180,000 clones, about 85% of them present only once. The sequence came from an elderly woman with acute or convalescent COVID-19. The sample taken for sequencing was peripheral blood. The gene calls are TRBV29-1 and TRBJ1-1; D may be TRBD1 (6 bases). The CDR3 DNA follows: TGCAGCTCATGGACAGTACCGAACACTGAAGCTTTCTTT. Protein product: CSSWTVPNTEAFF.